The clone carrying this TCR beta chain came up a few times. What it binds is not known. The CDR3 sequence is 17 residues long. The trim removed 4 bases at V and 0 bases at J, leaving 11 bases unmatched. Germline assignment: CDR1 SGHKS and CDR2 YYEKEE (reference sequence). Constant-region reverse primers amplified full-length variable regions, followed by semi-nested Nested Universal Primer A PCR. TCRdb re-derived calls from the 5' RACE reads in MiXCR, one entry per CDR3 protein. This sample has about 42,000 distinct CDR3 sequences, with around 30% found just once. Regarding the study as a whole: Tumor Tregs overlapped most with tumor, then blood, naive CD4+ cells. Tumor memory CD4+ T cell TCR gene usage clustered with blood and lymph node memory CD4+ cells and lymph node naive CD4+ cells.

Memory CD4+ cells were defined as CD4+CD45RO+CD25-. The TCR was taken from a female donor with breast cancer. The sample comprised tumor-infiltrating memory CD4+ T cells sorted from the breast tumor. Subset specified: memory CD4+ T cells, CD4+CD45RO+CD25-. V and J are TRBV5-5 and TRBJ2-3; 7 bases are a match to TRBD2. The CDR3 loop is CASSLIPSGVSTDTQYF. DNA of the CDR3: TGTGCCAGCAGCCTTATCCCCAGCGGGGTTAGCACAGATACGCAGTATTTT.